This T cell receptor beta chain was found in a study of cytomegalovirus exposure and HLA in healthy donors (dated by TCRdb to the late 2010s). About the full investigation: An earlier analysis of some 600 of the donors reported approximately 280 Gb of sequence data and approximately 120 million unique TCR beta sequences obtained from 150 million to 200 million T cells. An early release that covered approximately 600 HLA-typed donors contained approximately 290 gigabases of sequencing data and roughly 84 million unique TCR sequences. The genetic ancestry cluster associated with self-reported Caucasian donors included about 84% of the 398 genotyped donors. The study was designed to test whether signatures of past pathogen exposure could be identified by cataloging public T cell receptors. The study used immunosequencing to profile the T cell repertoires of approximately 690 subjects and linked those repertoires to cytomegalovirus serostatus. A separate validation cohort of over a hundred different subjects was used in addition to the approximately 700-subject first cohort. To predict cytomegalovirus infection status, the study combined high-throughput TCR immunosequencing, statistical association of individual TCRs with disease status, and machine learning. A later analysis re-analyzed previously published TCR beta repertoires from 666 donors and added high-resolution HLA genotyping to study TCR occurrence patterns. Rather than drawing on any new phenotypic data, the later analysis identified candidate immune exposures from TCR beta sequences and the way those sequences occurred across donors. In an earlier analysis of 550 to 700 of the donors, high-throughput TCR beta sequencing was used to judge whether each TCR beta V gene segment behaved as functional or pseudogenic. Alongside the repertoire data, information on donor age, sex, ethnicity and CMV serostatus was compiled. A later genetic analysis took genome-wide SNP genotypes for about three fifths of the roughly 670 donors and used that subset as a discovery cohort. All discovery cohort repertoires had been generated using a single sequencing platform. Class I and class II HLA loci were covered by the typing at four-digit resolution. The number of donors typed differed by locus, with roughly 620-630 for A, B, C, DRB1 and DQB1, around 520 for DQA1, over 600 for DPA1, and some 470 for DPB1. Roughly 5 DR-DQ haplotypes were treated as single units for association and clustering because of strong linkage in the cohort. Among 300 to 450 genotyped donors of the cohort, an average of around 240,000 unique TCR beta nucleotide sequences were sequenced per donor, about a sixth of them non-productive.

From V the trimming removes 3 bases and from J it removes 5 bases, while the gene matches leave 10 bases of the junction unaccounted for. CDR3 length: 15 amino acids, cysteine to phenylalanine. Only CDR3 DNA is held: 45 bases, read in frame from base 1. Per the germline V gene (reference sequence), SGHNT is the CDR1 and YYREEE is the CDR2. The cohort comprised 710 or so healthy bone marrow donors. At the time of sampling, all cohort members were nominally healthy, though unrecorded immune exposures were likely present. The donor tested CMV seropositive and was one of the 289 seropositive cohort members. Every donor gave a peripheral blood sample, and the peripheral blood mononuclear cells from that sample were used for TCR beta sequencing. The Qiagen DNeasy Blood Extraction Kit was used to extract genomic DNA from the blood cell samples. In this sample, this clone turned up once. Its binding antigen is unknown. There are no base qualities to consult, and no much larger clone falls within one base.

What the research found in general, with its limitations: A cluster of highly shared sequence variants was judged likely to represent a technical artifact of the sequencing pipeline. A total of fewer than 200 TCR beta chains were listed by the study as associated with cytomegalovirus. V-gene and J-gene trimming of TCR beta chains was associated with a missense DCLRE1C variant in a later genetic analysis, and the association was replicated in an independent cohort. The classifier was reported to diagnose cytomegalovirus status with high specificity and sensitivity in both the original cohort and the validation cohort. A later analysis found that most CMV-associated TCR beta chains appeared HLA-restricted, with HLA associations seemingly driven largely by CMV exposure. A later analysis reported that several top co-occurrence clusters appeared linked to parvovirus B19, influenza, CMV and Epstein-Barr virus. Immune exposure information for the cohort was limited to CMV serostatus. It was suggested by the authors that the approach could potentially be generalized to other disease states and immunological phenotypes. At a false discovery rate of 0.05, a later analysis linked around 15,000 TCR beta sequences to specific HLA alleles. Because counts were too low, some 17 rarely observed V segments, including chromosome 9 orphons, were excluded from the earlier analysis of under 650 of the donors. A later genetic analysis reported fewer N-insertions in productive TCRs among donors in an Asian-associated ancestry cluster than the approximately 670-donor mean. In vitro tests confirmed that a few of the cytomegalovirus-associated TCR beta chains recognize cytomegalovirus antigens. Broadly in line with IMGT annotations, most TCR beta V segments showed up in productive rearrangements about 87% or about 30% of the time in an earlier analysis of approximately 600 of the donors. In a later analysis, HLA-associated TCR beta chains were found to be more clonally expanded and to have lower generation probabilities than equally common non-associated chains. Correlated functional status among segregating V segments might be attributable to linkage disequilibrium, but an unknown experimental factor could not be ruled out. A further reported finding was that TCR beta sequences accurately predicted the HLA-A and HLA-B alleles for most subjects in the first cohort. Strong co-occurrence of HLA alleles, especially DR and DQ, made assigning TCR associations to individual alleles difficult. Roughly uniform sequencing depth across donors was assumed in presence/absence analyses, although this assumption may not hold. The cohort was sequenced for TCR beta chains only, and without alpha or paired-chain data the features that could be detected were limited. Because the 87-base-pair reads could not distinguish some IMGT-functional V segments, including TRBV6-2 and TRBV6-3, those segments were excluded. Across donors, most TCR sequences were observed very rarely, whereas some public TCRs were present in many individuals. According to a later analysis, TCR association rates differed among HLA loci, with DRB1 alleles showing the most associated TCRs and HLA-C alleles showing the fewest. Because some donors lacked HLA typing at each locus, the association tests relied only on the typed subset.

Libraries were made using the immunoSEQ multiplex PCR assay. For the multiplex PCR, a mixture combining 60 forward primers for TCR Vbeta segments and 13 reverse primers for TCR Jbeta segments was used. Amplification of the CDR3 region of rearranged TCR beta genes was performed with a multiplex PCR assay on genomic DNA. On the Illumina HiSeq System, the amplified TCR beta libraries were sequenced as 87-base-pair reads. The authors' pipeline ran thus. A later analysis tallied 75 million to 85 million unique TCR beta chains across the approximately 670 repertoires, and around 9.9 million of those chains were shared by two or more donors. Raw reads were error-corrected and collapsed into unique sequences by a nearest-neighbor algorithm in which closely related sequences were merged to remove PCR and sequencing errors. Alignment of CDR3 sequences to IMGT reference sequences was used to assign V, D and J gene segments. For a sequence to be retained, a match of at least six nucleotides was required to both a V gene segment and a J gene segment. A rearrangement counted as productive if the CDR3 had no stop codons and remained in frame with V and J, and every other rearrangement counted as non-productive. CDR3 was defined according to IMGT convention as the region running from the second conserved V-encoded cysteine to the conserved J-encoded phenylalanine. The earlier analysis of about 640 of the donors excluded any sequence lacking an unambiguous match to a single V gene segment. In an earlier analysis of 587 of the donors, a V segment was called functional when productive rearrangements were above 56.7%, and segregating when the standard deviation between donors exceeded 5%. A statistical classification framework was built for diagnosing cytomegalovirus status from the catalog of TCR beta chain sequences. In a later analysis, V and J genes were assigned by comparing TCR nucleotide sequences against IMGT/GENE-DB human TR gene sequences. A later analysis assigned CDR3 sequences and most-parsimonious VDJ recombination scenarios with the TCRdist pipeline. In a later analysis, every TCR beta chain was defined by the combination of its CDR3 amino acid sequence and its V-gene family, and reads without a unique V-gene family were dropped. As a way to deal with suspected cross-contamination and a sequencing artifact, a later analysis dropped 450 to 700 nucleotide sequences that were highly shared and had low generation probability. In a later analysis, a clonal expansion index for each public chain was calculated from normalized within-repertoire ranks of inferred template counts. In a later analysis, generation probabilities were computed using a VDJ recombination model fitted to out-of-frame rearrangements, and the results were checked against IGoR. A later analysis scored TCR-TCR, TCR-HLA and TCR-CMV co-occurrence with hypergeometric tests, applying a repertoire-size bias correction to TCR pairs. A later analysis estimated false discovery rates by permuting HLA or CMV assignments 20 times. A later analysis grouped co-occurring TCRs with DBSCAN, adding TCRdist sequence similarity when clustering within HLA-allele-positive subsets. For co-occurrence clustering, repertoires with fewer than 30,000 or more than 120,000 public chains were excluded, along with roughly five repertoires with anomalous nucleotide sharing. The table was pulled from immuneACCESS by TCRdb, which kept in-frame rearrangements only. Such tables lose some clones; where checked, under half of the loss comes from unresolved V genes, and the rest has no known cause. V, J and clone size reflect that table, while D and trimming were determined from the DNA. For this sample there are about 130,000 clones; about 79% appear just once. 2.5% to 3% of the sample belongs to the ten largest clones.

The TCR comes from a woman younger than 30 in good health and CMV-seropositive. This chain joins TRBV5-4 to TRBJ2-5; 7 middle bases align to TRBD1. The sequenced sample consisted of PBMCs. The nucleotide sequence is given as TGTGCCAGCAGCTCCCGGACAGGCCAAGGGGAGACCCAGTACTTC. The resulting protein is CASSSRTGQGETQYF.